This passage covers 20 T cell receptor beta chains from one sample sequenced in a study of CD8+CD57+ T cells in acquired aplastic anemia. According to the study, genomic DNA was the template for TCR beta VDJ and CDR3 profiling. A single record per CDR3 protein comes from TCRdb applying MiXCR to the reads. The table has about 180,000 distinct CDR3 sequences, approximately 49% seen once; the top ten hold approximately 2.9%. Material: sorted CD4+, CD8+, or CD8+CD57+ T cells (not recorded which) from PBMCs. The receptors stem from a human donor in good health.

This clonotype was seen at least ten times. This chain joins TRBV7-9 and TRBJ2-7; D may correspond to TRBD1 or TRBD2 (6 bases each). The length of the CDR3 is 17 residues. With 1 base removed from V and 6 bases from J, the gap between germline ends came to 22 bases. The V gene's germline CDR1 is SEHNR and CDR2 FQNEAQ (reference sequence). CDR3 region: CASSLVRGQGLLGEQYF. The DNA for the CDR3 is TGTGCCAGCAGCTTAGTCCGGGGGCAGGGGTTATTAGGCGAGCAGTACTTC.

This clonotype was observed many times. The chain has TRBV5-4 and TRBJ1-6; 7 nucleotides match TRBD1. The CDR3 is 14 residues long. V shed 0 bases, J shed 7 bases, and the junction held 1 base outside the gene matches. Germline V gene sequence: CDR1 SGHNT, CDR2 YYREEE (reference sequence). CDR3 residues: CASSLDRGNSPLHF. CDR3 in DNA: TGTGCCAGCAGCTTGGACAGGGGCAATTCACCCCTCCACTTT.

This clonotype has a count of ten or more. J is TRBJ2-7 and V is TRBV6-1, with 7 nucleotides matching TRBD1. CDR3 length equals 15 residues. Per the germline V gene, CDR1 is MNHNS and CDR2 is SASEGT. The junction had 10 bases not matched to a gene; V was cut back by 2 bases and J by 6 bases. The CDR3, as DNA: TGTGCCAGCAGTGAATGGGCACAGGGGTACAGCGAGCAGTACTTC. Amino acid sequence: CASSEWAQGYSEQYF.

A remark on this clonotype: A read error may explain this, as a much larger clone is one base away. The CDR3 loop reads CASSWGTSQETQYF. As DNA, the CDR3 is TGTGCCAGCAGCTGGGGTACTTCCCAAGAGACCCAGTACTTC. The V gene is TRBV5-4, the J gene TRBJ2-5; D unresolved. Germline CDR1 is SGHNT and CDR2 is YYREEE (reference sequence). The CDR3 runs 14 residues. Deletions cut 3 bases from V and 1 base from J, with 10 bases between.

The rearrangement links TRBV9 to TRBJ2-5, with D perhaps matching TRBD1 or TRBD2 (5 bases each). This CDR3 spans 17 amino acids. V was shortened by 4 bases and J by 3 bases, with 22 bases between the two germline ends. CDR1 is SGDLS, CDR2 YYNGEE, per germline. The CDR3 DNA sequence: TGTGCCAGCAGCCCCTTTTACCGGGACGGAGGTAAAGAGACCCAGTACTTC. This sequence encodes CASSPFYRDGGKETQYF. Full variable domain (outside the CDR3, taken from reference TRBV9 and TRBJ2-5): DSGVTQTPKHLITATGQRVTLRCSPRSGDLSVYWYQQSLDQGLQFLIQYYNGEERAKGNILERFSAQQFPDLHSELNLSSLELGDSALYFCASSPFYRDGGKETQYFGPGTRLLVL.

The chain is built from TRBV20-1 and TRBJ2-1; the D gene is possibly TRBD1 (5 bases). The CDR3 has 12 residues. V shed 2 bases and J shed 5 bases, with 7 bases lying between them. CDR1 and CDR2 from the germline V gene are DFQATT and SNEGSKA (reference sequence). CDR3: CSARRRDNEQFF. The DNA of the CDR3 is TGCAGTGCTAGACGCAGGGACAATGAGCAGTTCTTC.

This clonotype appeared once. In nucleotides, the CDR3 is TGCGCCAGCAGCTTCTCATCGAACACCGGGGAGCTGTTTTTT. Amino acid sequence: CASSFSSNTGELFF. The chain links TRBV5-1 to TRBJ2-2; no clear D. Trimming pared 2 bases from V and 0 bases from J, leaving 5 bases between. This CDR3 has 14 amino acids. Germline loops: CDR1 SGHRS, CDR2 YFSETQ.

The table lists this clonotype with many counts. The V and J genes are TRBV20-1 and TRBJ2-3; 8 bases agree with TRBD1. V shed 8 bases and J 4 bases; nucleotides not matched to a gene: 11. This CDR3 comprises 14 residues. Germline CDR1 and CDR2: DFQATT and SNEGSKA (reference sequence). Here the CDR3 reads CSTGQGGRADTQYF. Here the CDR3 DNA reads TGCAGTACAGGACAGGGCGGTAGGGCAGATACGCAGTATTTT.

This chain links TRBV10-3 with TRBJ2-5; TRBD2 might be the D (7 bases). Germline CDR1 reads ENHRY; CDR2 reads SYGVKD. The germline V and J ends were trimmed by 10 bases and 2 bases, with 14 bases remaining between them. The CDR3 loop spans 13 amino acids. The CDR3 nucleotides are TGTGCCAGCAGCGGGACAAAACAAGAGACCCAGTACTTC. Translating gives CASSGTKQETQYF.

This clonotype was observed at least ten times. CDR3 coding DNA: TGCGCCAGCAGCTTGGAGGCAGCCGATGAAAAACTGTTTTTT. Residues: CASSLEAADEKLFF. V is TRBV5-1 and J is TRBJ1-4; D is unresolved. Looked up from germline, CDR1 is SGHRS and CDR2 is YFSETQ. The CDR3 is 14 residues long. V lost 0 bases, J lost 6 bases, and 9 bases lay in between. Drawing the rest from reference TRBV5-1 and TRBJ1-4, the complete variable domain is KAGVTQTPRYLIKTRGQQVTLSCSPISGHRSVSWYQQTPGQGLQFLFEYFSETQRNKGNFPGRFSGRQFSNSRSEMNVSTLELGDSALYLCASSLEAADEKLFFGSGTQLSVL.

There are many counts of this clonotype. The chain carries TRBV9 and TRBJ2-7; 9 bases are a match to TRBD2. Germline V gives CDR1 SGDLS, CDR2 YYNGEE. The ends lost 6 bases at V and 2 bases at J; junction bases unmatched: 9. CDR3 length equals 15 residues. The CDR3 nucleotides read TGTGCCAGCACCAAGGAAGCGGGAGGAGCCTACGAGCAGTACTTC. It yields the protein CASTKEAGGAYEQYF.

This clonotype occurred a few times. CDR3 amino acids: CASSALAVDTGELFF. CDR3 nucleotides: TGTGCCAGCAGCGCCCTAGCGGTGGACACCGGGGAGCTGTTTTTT. The V and J genes are TRBV7-2 and TRBJ2-2; 7 nucleotides align to TRBD2. Per the germline V gene, CDR1 is SGHTA and CDR2 is FQGNSA. The CDR3 length is 15 residues. J was trimmed by 3 bases and V by 5 bases; bases with no gene match: 6.

This clonotype has only a few counts. CDR3 region: CSGRGRAQGQTGELFF. Here the CDR3 DNA reads TGCAGCGGGAGGGGTAGAGCACAGGGCCAGACCGGGGAGCTGTTTTTT. V gene TRBV29-1 combines with J gene TRBJ2-2; the D gene could be TRBD1 or TRBD2 (6 bases each). Per germline, CDR1 SQVTM and CDR2 ANQGSEA. Trimming removed 7 bases from V and 5 bases from J, with 23 bases in between. The CDR3 covers 16 residues.

The chain joins TRBV5-1 to TRBJ2-3, with 10 bases that match TRBD1. The CDR3 has 15 residues. The V segment lost 1 base and the J segment 3 bases; nucleotides outside the gene matches: 2. CDR1 and CDR2 (germline): SGHRS, YFSETQ. This chain's CDR3 is CASSLRTGGTDTQYF. The CDR3 DNA follows: TGCGCCAGCAGCTTGCGGACAGGGGGGACAGATACGCAGTATTTT.

Remarks on this clonotype: Mismatch with germline at one junction end may stem from a read error. The CDR3 nucleotides are TGTGCCAGCAGTTACCTACAACCGGGACGGGGTGGCTACACCTTC. This gives the protein CASSYLQPGRGGYTF. The rearrangement uses TRBV10-3 and TRBJ1-2; tentative D call: TRBD1 (5 bases). The germline V gene has CDR1 ENHRY and CDR2 SYGVKD. The CDR3 length is 15 residues.

The V gene is TRBV19, the J gene TRBJ1-2; TRBD1 is a possible D gene (5 bases). V lost 5 bases and J lost 2, with 12 bases in between. This CDR3 region has 14 residues. Germline lookup yields CDR1 LNHDA and CDR2 SQIVND (reference sequence). The CDR3 bases are TGTGCCAGTAGTTTCCGACAGAACAACTATGGCTACACCTTC. It encodes CASSFRQNNYGYTF.

This clonotype was recorded at least ten times. The chain couples TRBV7-8 to TRBJ2-1, with D tentatively TRBD1 (5 bases). Trimming cost V 5 bases and J 5 bases, with 10 bases left between them. CDR1 and CDR2 (germline): SGHVS, FQNEAQ. The CDR3 totals 13 residues. The CDR3 DNA reads TGTGCCAGCAGCCGAGACAGAAACAATGAGCAGTTCTTC. The encoded protein is CASSRDRNNEQFF. The variable domain in full, completed from reference TRBV7-8 and TRBJ2-1, reads GAGVSQSPRYKVAKRGQDVALRCDPISGHVSLFWYQQALGQGPEFLTYFQNEAQLDKSGLPSDRFFAERPEGSVSTLKIQRTQQEDSAVYLCASSRDRNNEQFFGPGTRLTVL.

This clonotype was observed at least ten times. V gene TRBV5-1 combines with J gene TRBJ1-2; D might be TRBD1 (6 bases). Germline V gene data show CDR1 as SGHRS and CDR2 as YFSETQ. The CDR3 covers 13 residues. V was trimmed by 3 bases and J by 2 bases, leaving 8 bases between them. Here the CDR3 reads CASSSGQNYGYTF. The CDR3 coding sequence is TGCGCCAGCAGCTCGGGACAAAACTATGGCTACACCTTC.

Remarks on this clonotype: One end of the junction varies from germline; a read error may be responsible. V usage is TRBV7-9 and J usage is TRBJ2-5, with D perhaps TRBD1 (6 bases). Germline CDR1 is SEHNR and CDR2 is FQNEAQ (reference sequence). The CDR3 contains 14 residues. The CDR3 reads CVSSLLQGSETQYF. CDR3 sequence (DNA): TGTGTCAGCAGCTTGCTACAGGGCTCAGAGACCCAGTACTTC. The full variable domain, completed using reference TRBV7-9 and TRBJ2-5, is DTGVSQNPRHKITKRGQNVTFRCDPISEHNRLYWYRQTLGQGPEFLTYFQNEAQLEKSRLLSDRFSAERPKGSFSTLEIQRTEQGDSAMYLCVSSLLQGSETQYFGPGTRLLVL.

V is TRBV25-1 and J is TRBJ2-7; D gene ambiguous. The CDR3 has 12 residues. The V end lost 4 bases, the J end lost 4 bases, and 8 bases lay between the germline ends. The germline CDR1 and CDR2 sequences are MGHDK and SYGVNS. DNA for the CDR3: TGTGCCAGCAGTGGATTGGATTACGAGCAGTACTTC. Translated, it gives CASSGLDYEQYF.